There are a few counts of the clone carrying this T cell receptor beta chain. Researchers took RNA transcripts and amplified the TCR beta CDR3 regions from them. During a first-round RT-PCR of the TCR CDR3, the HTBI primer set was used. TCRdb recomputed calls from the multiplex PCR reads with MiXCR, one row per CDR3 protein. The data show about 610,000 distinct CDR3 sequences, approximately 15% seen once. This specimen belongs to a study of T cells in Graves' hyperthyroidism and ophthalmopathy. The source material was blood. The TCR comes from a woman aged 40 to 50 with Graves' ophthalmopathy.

The CDR3 DNA is TGTGCCAGCAGCGGAAGGGGACGGAGGGGTTACGAGCAGTACTTC. This encodes CASSGRGRRGYEQYF. The J gene is TRBJ2-7, the V gene TRBV7-9; D is possibly TRBD2 (6 bases). The germline gives CDR1 SEHNR, CDR2 FQNEAQ (reference sequence). The CDR3 length is 15 residues. Trimming removed 5 bases from V and 4 bases from J, with 18 bases in between.